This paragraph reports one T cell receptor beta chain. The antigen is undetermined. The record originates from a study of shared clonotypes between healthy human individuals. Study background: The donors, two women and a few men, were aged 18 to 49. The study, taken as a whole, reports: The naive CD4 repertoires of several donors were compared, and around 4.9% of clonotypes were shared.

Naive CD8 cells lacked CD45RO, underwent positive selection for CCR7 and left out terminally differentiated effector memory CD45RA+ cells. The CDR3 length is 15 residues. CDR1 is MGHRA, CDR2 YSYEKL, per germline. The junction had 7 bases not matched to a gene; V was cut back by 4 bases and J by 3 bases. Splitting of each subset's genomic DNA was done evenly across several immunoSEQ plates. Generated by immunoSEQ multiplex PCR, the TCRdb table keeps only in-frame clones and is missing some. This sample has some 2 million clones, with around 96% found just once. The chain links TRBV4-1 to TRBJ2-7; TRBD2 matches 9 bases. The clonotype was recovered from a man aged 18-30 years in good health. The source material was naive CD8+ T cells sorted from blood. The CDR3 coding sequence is TGCGCCAGCAGCCCGCGTAGCGGGGGAGTCTACGAGCAGTACTTC. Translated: CASSPRSGGVYEQYF.